These 18 T cell receptor beta chains were all obtained from the same sample, sequenced in a study of T cell clonality in common variable immunodeficiency. General study results and limits: In common variable immunodeficiency, TCR beta chains reportedly carried fewer deletions and N-nucleotide insertions.

Sequenced by immunoSEQ multiplex PCR; TCRdb stores in-frame clones only, minus some. Listed for the sample are just over 20,000 clones, none seen a single time. No antigen is known for these receptors. The sample was peripheral blood mononuclear cells. These receptors all come from a human donor with common variable immunodeficiency.

This clone was recorded at least ten times. The read stops 3 residues short of the end of the CDR3; the missing end is completed from the germline J gene. This chain joins TRBV19 and TRBJ1-1, with TRBD1 as a possible D gene (5 bases). The germline V and J ends were trimmed by 2 bases and 1 base, with 14 bases remaining between them. This CDR3 region has 16 residues. Germline values: CDR1 LNHDA, CDR2 SQIVND (reference sequence). CDR3 bases read: TGTGCCAGTAGTATAATCCCCCGACAGAAGAACACTGAA. Amino acids: CASSIIPRQKNTE. The whole CDR3 sequence is CASSIIPRQKNTEAFF.

This clone appeared many times. The CDR3 is CAWSAWQGLNTEAFF. CDR3 DNA, as far as it was read: TGTGCCTGGAGTGCATGGCAGGGTCTGAACACTGAA. V and J are TRBV30 and TRBJ1-1, with D possibly matching TRBD1 (5 bases). The CDR3 end lies 3 residues beyond the end of the read and is filled in from the germline J gene. From germline, CDR1 is GTSNPN and CDR2 SVGIG (reference sequence). V lost 1 base and J 0 bases, leaving 12 bases between the germline ends. The CDR3 is 15 amino acids.

This clone was recorded at least ten times. With the read ending 3 residues before the CDR3 end, the germline J gene is used to fill in that end. The chain carries TRBV7-2 and TRBJ2-1, with D perhaps TRBD1 (6 bases). Germline lookup yields CDR1 SGHTA and CDR2 FQGNSA. The ends were cut back, 4 bases at V and 4 bases at J, with 14 bases in the middle. This CDR3 has 15 amino acids. CDR3 residues: CASSSLGGIYNEQFF. CDR3 DNA, as far as it was read: TGTGCCAGCAGCTCCTTAGGGGGAATTTACAATGAG.

Many counts were recorded for this clone. Read sequence stops 3 residues before the CDR3 end, and the germline J gene provides the missing end. V is TRBV13 and J is TRBJ1-1; weak D call: TRBD1 (6 bases). Per the germline V gene, CDR1 is PRHDT and CDR2 is FYEKMQ (reference sequence). V was cut by 0 bases and J by 1 base, with 9 bases left in between. The length of the CDR3 is 15 residues. The CDR3: CASSLGPGANTEAFF. Incomplete CDR3 DNA: TGTGCCAGCAGCTTAGGTCCAGGGGCGAACACTGAA.

Many counts were recorded for this clone. The CDR3 extends 3 residues past the end of the read, so its final part is completed from the germline J gene. The genes are TRBV2 and TRBJ2-7; TRBD2 agrees at 10 bases. Germline CDR1 is SNHLY and CDR2 is FYNNEI. The CDR3 totals 15 residues. V trimming: 5 bases; J trimming: 0 bases; junction bases outside the gene matches: 4. CDR3 in amino acids: CASSPLAGGSYEQYF. CDR3 DNA, as far as it was read: TGTGCCAGCAGTCCATTAGCGGGGGGCTCCTACGAG.

In this sample, this clone turned up many times. The read comes to an end 3 residues before the CDR3 does, leaving the germline J gene to fill in the end. This chain links TRBV27 with TRBJ2-1, with D possibly being TRBD2 (6 bases). Trimming left V 3 bases short and J 9 bases short, with 12 bases between. CDR1 is MNHEY, CDR2 SMNVEV, per germline (reference sequence). The length of the CDR3 is 13 residues. The CDR3 spells CASSLGGNGEQFF. Incomplete CDR3 DNA: TGTGCCAGCAGTTTGGGGGGAAATGGTGAG.

There are a few counts of this clone. The read comes to an end 3 residues before the CDR3 does, leaving the germline J gene to fill in the end. This rearrangement joins TRBV2 to TRBJ1-2, with 9 bases that match TRBD1. CDR1 and CDR2 (germline): SNHLY, FYNNEI. The junction had 8 bases not matched to a gene; V was cut back by 5 bases and J by 7 bases. This CDR3 spans 14 amino acids. CDR3 DNA, as far as it was read: TGTGCCAGCAGTCGGGACAGGGATCGGTCTGGC. It yields the protein CASSRDRDRSG. The entire CDR3 reads CASSRDRDRSGYTF. Full variable domain (remainder filled in from reference TRBV2 and TRBJ1-2): EPEVTQTPSHQVTQMGQEVILRCVPISNHLYFYWYRQILGQKVEFLVSFYNNEISEKSEIFDDQFSVERPDGSNFTLKIRSTKLEDSAMYFCASSRDRDRSGYTFGSGTRLTVV.

At least ten counts were recorded for this clone. The sequence runs out 3 residues before the end of the CDR3; the remainder is reconstructed from the germline J gene. V is TRBV20-1 and J is TRBJ2-7; a weak D match, TRBD2 (6 bases). Looked up from germline, CDR1 is DFQATT and CDR2 is SNEGSKA (reference sequence). This CDR3 is 19 amino acids long. The V gene lost 6 bases and the J gene lost 0 bases, with 30 bases spanning the gap. The CDR3 bases that were read are TGCAGTGCACTAGCCCGCCCGGGACGTGCCGACCCTCTCTCCTACGAG. Encoded protein: CSALARPGRADPLSYE. The entire CDR3 reads CSALARPGRADPLSYEQYF.

This clone was found many times. The CDR3 end is not reached by the read, which stops 3 residues before it; the germline J gene fills it in. The chain combines TRBV27 with TRBJ2-1, with 7 bases matching TRBD2. V was pared by 5 bases and J by 5 bases, with 6 bases of the junction left unmatched. CDR1 is MNHEY, CDR2 SMNVEV, per germline (reference sequence). The CDR3 is 14 amino acids. The CDR3 here is CASSHGGSHNEQFF. CDR3 bases read: TGTGCCAGCAGTCACGGGGGGTCTCACAATGAG.

The table lists this clone with many counts. Read sequence stops 3 residues before the CDR3 end, and the germline J gene provides the missing end. The chain combines TRBV6-1 with TRBJ2-3, with 11 bases matching TRBD2. V was pared by 1 base and J by 0 bases, with 6 bases of the junction left unmatched. Germline V gene lookup returns CDR1 MNHNS and CDR2 SASEGT. This CDR3 region has 18 residues. CDR3 region: CASSEVLAGAVSTDTQYF. The sequenced part of the CDR3 DNA is TGTGCCAGCAGTGAAGTACTAGCGGGGGCCGTGAGCACAGATACG.

This clone occurred a few times. The CDR3 goes on 3 residues after the read ends, and that part is filled in from the germline J gene. The chain couples TRBV2 to TRBJ2-5; no clear D. Germline CDR1 SNHLY, CDR2 FYNNEI. Deletions cut 4 bases from V and 5 bases from J, with 11 bases between. The CDR3 runs 13 residues. The sequenced part of the CDR3 DNA is TGTGCCAGCAGTGCAGGAGAGTGGGAGACC. Protein: CASSAGEWET. The complete CDR3 sequence is CASSAGEWETQYF.

In this sample, this clone turned up a few times. The read stops 3 residues short of the end of the CDR3; the missing end is completed from the germline J gene. This sequence joins TRBV2 and TRBJ1-6; D possibly corresponds to TRBD1 (6 bases). The CDR3 covers 13 residues. V gave up 6 bases and J gave up 7 bases, with 10 bases separating them. Germline lookup yields CDR1 SNHLY and CDR2 FYNNEI. The CDR3 bases that were read are TGTGCCAGCAGGGTACAGGGAAATTCACCC. It translates to CASRVQGNSP. The whole CDR3 sequence reads CASRVQGNSPLHF.

This clone came up many times. The read falls 3 residues short of the CDR3 end, and the missing part is taken from the germline J gene. J is TRBJ1-1 and V is TRBV7-2; no definite D call. Between the trimmed V and J ends, which lost 2 bases and 6 bases, there was a span of 13 bases. CDR1 and CDR2 (germline): SGHTA, FQGNSA. The CDR3 loop spans 14 amino acids. Partial CDR3 DNA: TGTGCCAGCAGCTTAAGACGGGGAGACGCTGAA. This sequence encodes CASSLRRGDAE. In full, the CDR3 reads CASSLRRGDAEAFF. The complete variable domain, with remaining parts taken from reference TRBV7-2 and TRBJ1-1, reads GAGVSQSPSNKVTEKGKDVELRCDPISGHTALYWYRQSLGQGLEFLIYFQGNSAPDKSGLPSDRFSAERTGGSVSTLTIQRTQQEDSAVYLCASSLRRGDAEAFFGQGTRLTVV.

This clone was recorded at least ten times. The CDR3 end falls 3 residues outside the read, so it is completed with the germline J gene. V and J are TRBV20-1 and TRBJ2-2; 10 bases are shared with TRBD1. After removal of 3 bases from V and 4 bases from J, the junction contained 5 bases not matched to a gene. The CDR3 has 15 amino acids. Germline V gives CDR1 DFQATT, CDR2 SNEGSKA (reference sequence). CDR3 sequence reads: CSASDRGLVTGELFF. CDR3 bases read: TGCAGTGCTAGCGACAGGGGGCTTGTCACCGGGGAG.

This clone was picked up many times. Read data end 3 residues before the CDR3 end; the end is taken from the germline J gene. The chain employs TRBV11-2 and TRBJ2-7; D possibly corresponds to TRBD1 (6 bases). This CDR3 has 14 amino acids. V lost 3 bases and J lost 2, with 11 bases in between. CDR1 is SGHAT, CDR2 FQNNGV, per germline. CDR3 loop: CASSFRDTAYEQYF. The part of the CDR3 DNA that was read is TGTGCCAGCAGCTTTAGGGACACCGCCTACGAG.

This clone was recorded at least ten times. The read ends 3 residues shy of where the CDR3 ends; the end is completed using the germline J gene. The chain recombines TRBV18 with TRBJ2-7, with 9 bases that match TRBD1. Trimming at V came to 6 bases and at J to 2 bases, leaving 5 bases not matched to a gene. The CDR3 loop spans 14 amino acids. Germline-derived CDR1 and CDR2 are KGHSH and LQKENI. The CDR3: CASSSGDRAYEQYF. The part of the CDR3 DNA that was read is TGTGCCAGCTCTTCGGGGGACAGGGCCTACGAG.

This clone was detected many times. Sequencing ends 3 residues short of the CDR3 end; the germline J gene provides the rest. The rearrangement uses TRBV10-3 and TRBJ2-7; TRBD2 is a possible D gene (6 bases). Trimming removed 10 bases at V and 3 bases at J, with 16 bases between. The CDR3 spans 13 residues. Germline-derived CDR1 and CDR2 are ENHRY and SYGVKD. Partial CDR3 DNA: TGTGCCACCTATGGAGGGCTGTTCTACGAG. Protein product: CATYGGLFYE. The CDR3, in full, reads CATYGGLFYEQYF.

This clone was seen ten or more times. Sequencing ends 3 residues short of the CDR3 end; the germline J gene provides the rest. This sequence joins TRBV7-2 and TRBJ2-2, with TRBD1 matching over 8 bases. The CDR3 spans 15 residues. Germline V lookup: CDR1 SGHTA, CDR2 FQGNSA. J was trimmed by 1 base and V by 5 bases; bases with no gene match: 3. The chain's CDR3 is CASSHDRGNTGELFF. Incomplete CDR3 DNA: TGTGCCAGCAGCCATGACAGGGGGAACACCGGGGAG.